The clone carrying this TCR beta chain was picked up a small number of times. No antigen is known for it. The CDR3 has 14 amino acids. Trimming stripped 2 bases from V and 0 bases from J, with 8 bases between. Germline loops: CDR1 GTSNPN, CDR2 SVGIG (reference sequence). This sample is drawn from a study of regulatory T cells in long-lasting Graves disease. Study-wide background: Freshly diagnosed Graves' patients had used antithyroid drugs for under 3 months. General study points: Lower TCR diversity characterized persistent Graves' patients relative to newly diagnosed patients. When disease was persistent, TRBV28, TRBJ1-2 and TRBJ2-5 were the favored segments.

Time point here: newly diagnosed GD, antithyroid drugs for less than 3 months. PBMC RNA was the source of the TCR library. HTBI primers from iRepertoire and Arm-PCR of CDR3 regions yielded the TCR beta libraries. A single record per CDR3 protein comes from TCRdb applying MiXCR to the multiplex PCR reads. The sample has around 420,000 distinct CDR3 sequences, roughly a sixth seen once. Sequenced material: peripheral blood mononuclear cells (PBMCs), taken at new diagnosis, from a patient treated with antithyroid drugs. V and J are TRBV30 and TRBJ1-3; tentatively, D is TRBD1 (6 bases). The TCR originated in a female donor with Graves disease. The CDR3 loop reads CAWSTGSSGNTIYF. The DNA for the CDR3 is TGTGCCTGGAGTACAGGGAGCTCTGGAAACACCATATATTTT.